This T cell receptor beta chain stems from a study of cytomegalovirus exposure and HLA in healthy donors. Regarding the study as a whole: A likely sequencing artifact accounted for one observed cluster of highly shared sequence variants. A missense DCLRE1C variant was associated with V- and J-gene trimming of TCR beta chains in a later analysis, and an independent cohort replicated the association.

CDR1 and CDR2 (germline): MGHRA, YSYEKL. The CDR3 is 16 residues long. J was trimmed by 4 bases and V by 2 bases; bases with no gene match: 6. PCR involved 60 Vbeta and 13 Jbeta primers. Profiled with immunoSEQ multiplex PCR; TCRdb holds only in-frame clones, not every one. The data contain 120,000 or so clones, around 83% of them seen just once; the ten biggest clones take up about 2.9%. In the case of this clone: As yet, its antigen is unknown.

Sequences were obtained from PBMCs. The chain links TRBV4-1 to TRBJ2-5, with 11 positions matching TRBD2. This sequence originates from a woman aged 55-69 years in good health and CMV-seropositive. The CDR3 bases are TGCGCCAGCAGCCAAACTAGCGGGAGAGGTTCAGAGACCCAGTACTTC. Translated, it gives CASSQTSGRGSETQYF.